This T cell receptor beta chain appears in the sequencing data of a study of blood T cells in healthy people across ages. Peripheral blood samples of 9.5 to 10 milliliters were drawn from each donor. Sample-barcoded 5' priming and a J-beta primer mix drove a second PCR of roughly 6 to 12 cycles. One entry per CDR3 protein, called by TCRdb with MiXCR from the 5' RACE reads. The table has 550,000 to 750,000 distinct CDR3 sequences, around 21% seen once; the top ten hold about 3.6%. This sequence originates from a man between 65 and 85 years old in good health. Sequencing input: blood.

This chain's CDR3 is CASSLRGDSDAHTEAFF. Written as DNA, the CDR3 is TGTGCCAGCAGCTTACGGGGCGATTCTGACGCGCACACTGAAGCTTTCTTT. The chain recombines TRBV7-9 with TRBJ1-1; D might be TRBD1 (5 bases). The CDR3 extends over 17 amino acids. Germline V gene sequence: CDR1 SEHNR, CDR2 FQNEAQ (reference sequence). Between the trimmed V and J ends, which lost 2 bases and 3 bases, there was a span of 19 bases.